Listed below are T cell receptor beta chains from one sample, sequenced in a study of regulatory T cells in long-lasting Graves disease. TCRdb itself ran the multiplex PCR reads through MiXCR, one entry per CDR3 protein. This table holds a few hundred thousand distinct CDR3 sequences, about a quarter found once. The sequencing used peripheral blood mononuclear cells (PBMCs), collected when the disease was refractory, from a patient treated with antithyroid drugs. The receptors here all came from a female donor with Graves disease. Both conserved end residues are part of each CDR3. Rows give clone size only sometimes, using once, few, many, or a class for an expanded clone.

cdr3_aa	clone_size	j_call	v_call
CAISVPFSGRAQETQYF	many	TRBJ2-5	TRBV10-3
CASSLSVAPGGLGTGELFF	few	TRBJ2-2	TRBV5-1
CASSFRDSGNTIYF	many	TRBJ1-3	TRBV12-3/TRBV12-4
CASSEGRISSGYTF	few	TRBJ1-2	TRBV6-1
CASSYWQEGSGANVLTF	-	TRBJ2-6	TRBV6-5
CASSLFGTSGSTDTQYF	many	TRBJ2-3	TRBV28
CASSNAGTEAFF	-	TRBJ1-1	TRBV2
CASSQADGLAGDHYEQYF	-	TRBJ2-7	TRBV14
CASSLVGSSTDTQYF	-	TRBJ2-3	TRBV5-6
CSARGLYQETQYF	-	TRBJ2-5	TRBV20-1
CSALARGNQPQHF	once	TRBJ1-5	TRBV20-1
CASSPGRNSPLHF	many	TRBJ1-6	TRBV2
CATSVRLGGSAGELFF	many	TRBJ2-2	TRBV24-1
CASTARGRETQYF	many	TRBJ2-5	TRBV6-1
CASTGHSPYEQYF	many	TRBJ2-7	TRBV2